This T cell receptor beta chain was recovered during a study of blood T cell repertoires in COVID-19. Across the study: Acute-phase and convalescent COVID-19 samples originated in the United States, Italy and Spain. PBMCs, B-cell-depleted T cells, or T cells were the source of the cDNA or gDNA that made up the material.

The V gene lost 5 bases and the J gene lost 3 bases, with 17 bases spanning the gap. Germline V CDR1 and CDR2: SGHNT, YENEEA. CDR3 length: 15 amino acids. Clones were read by immunoSEQ multiplex PCR, and TCRdb kept only the in-frame ones, dropping some. The repertoire holds roughly 100,000 clones, with approximately 84% as singletons. The rearrangement links TRBV11-3 to TRBJ2-7; perhaps TRBD1 as D (6 bases). The specimen sequenced was peripheral blood. The TCR was taken from a human donor in a cohort sampled during active or convalescent COVID-19. The DNA for the CDR3 is TGTGCCAGCAGCAATCACAGGGAATTGGGCTACGAGCAGTACTTC. It codes for CASSNHRELGYEQYF.